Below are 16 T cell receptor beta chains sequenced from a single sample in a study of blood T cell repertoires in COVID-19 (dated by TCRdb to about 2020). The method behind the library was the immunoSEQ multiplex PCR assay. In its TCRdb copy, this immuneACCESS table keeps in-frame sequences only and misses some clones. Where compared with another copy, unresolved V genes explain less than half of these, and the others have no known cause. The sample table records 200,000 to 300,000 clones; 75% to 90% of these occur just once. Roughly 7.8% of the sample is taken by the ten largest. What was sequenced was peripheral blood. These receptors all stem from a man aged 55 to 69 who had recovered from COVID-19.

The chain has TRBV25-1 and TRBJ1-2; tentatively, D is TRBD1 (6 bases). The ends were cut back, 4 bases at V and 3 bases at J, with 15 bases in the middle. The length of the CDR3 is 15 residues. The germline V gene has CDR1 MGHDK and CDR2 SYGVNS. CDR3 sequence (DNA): TGTGCCAGCAGTGGAATTTGGGGGGGCGACTATGGCTACACCTTC. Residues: CASSGIWGGDYGYTF.

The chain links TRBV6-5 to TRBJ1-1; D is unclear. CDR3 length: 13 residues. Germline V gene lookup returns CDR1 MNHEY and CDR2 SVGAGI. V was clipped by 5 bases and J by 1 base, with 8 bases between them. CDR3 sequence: CASSKLGNTEAFF. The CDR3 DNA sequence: TGTGCCAGCAGTAAACTCGGGAACACTGAAGCTTTCTTT.

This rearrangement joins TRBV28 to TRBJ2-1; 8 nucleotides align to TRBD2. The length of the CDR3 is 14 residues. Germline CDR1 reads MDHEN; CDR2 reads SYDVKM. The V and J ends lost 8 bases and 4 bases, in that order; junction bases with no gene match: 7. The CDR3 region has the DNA TGTGCCAGCGGATCGGGGGGGGGATACAATGAGCAGTTCTTC. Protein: CASGSGGGYNEQFF.

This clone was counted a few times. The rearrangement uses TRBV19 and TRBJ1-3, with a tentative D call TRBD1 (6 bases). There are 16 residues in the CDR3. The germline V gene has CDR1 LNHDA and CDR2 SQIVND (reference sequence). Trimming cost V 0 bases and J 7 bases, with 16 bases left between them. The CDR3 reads CASSIDVGQKRNTIYF. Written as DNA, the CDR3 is TGTGCCAGTAGTATAGATGTGGGACAAAAAAGGAACACCATATATTTT.

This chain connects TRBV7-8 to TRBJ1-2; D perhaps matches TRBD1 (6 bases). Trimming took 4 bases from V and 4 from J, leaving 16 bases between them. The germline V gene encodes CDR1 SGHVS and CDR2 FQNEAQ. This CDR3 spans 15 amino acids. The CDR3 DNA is TGTGCCAGCAGCTCCACAGGGAACAGTCCCTATGGCTACACCTTC. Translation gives CASSSTGNSPYGYTF.

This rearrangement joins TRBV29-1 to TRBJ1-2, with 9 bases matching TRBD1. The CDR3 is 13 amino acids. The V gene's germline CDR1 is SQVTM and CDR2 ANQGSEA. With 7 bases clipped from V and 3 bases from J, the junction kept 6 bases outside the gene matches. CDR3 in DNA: TGCAGCGGATCGACAGGGGGACACTATGGCTACACCTTC. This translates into CSGSTGGHYGYTF.

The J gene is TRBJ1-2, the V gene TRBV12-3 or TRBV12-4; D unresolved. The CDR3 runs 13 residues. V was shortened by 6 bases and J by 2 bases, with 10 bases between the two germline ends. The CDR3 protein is CASSPATNYGYTF. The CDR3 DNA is TGTGCCAGCAGCCCGGCGACAAACTATGGCTACACCTTC.

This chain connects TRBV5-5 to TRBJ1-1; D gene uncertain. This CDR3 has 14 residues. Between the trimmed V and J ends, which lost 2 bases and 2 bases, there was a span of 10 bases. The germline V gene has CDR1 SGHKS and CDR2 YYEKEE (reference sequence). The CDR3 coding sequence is TGTGCCAGCAGCTTTATCAGCGACAACACTGAAGCTTTCTTT. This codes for CASSFISDNTEAFF.

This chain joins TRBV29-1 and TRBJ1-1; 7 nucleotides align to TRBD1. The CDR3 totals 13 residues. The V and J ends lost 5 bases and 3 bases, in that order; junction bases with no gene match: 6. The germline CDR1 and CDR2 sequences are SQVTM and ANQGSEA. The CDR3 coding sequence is TGCAGCGTTCGACAGGGTAGGTACACTGAAGCTTTCTTT. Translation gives CSVRQGRYTEAFF.

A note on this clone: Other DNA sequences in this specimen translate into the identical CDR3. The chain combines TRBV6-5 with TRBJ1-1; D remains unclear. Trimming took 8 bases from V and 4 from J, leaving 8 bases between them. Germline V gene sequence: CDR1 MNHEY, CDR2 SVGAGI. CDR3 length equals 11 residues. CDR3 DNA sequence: TGTGCCAGCCGACGAGGCACTGAAGCTTTCTTT. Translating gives CASRRGTEAFF.

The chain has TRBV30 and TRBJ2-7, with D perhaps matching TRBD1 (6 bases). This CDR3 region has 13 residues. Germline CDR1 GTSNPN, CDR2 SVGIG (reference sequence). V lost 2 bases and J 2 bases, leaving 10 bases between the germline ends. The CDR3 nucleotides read TGTGCCTGGAGTTCCGGGACACCCTACGAGCAGTACTTC. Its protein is CAWSSGTPYEQYF.

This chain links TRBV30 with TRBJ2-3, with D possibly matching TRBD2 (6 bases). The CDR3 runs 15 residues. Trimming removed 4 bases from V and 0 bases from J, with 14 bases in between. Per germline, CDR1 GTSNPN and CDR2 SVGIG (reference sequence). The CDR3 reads CAWKRGGTSTDTQYF. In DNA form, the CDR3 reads TGTGCCTGGAAACGCGGAGGGACTAGCACAGATACGCAGTATTTT. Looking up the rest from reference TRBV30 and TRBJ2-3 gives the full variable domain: SQTIHQWPATLVQPVGSPLSLECTVEGTSNPNLYWYRQAAGRGLQLLFYSVGIGQISSEVPQNLSASRPQDRQFILSSKKLLLSDSGFYLCAWKRGGTSTDTQYFGPGTRLTVL.

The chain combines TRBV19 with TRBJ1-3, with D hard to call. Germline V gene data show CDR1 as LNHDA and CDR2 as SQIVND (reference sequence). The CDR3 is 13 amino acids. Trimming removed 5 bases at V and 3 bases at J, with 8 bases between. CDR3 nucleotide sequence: TGTGCCAGTAGTGCCTACAGTGGAAACACCATATATTTT. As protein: CASSAYSGNTIYF.

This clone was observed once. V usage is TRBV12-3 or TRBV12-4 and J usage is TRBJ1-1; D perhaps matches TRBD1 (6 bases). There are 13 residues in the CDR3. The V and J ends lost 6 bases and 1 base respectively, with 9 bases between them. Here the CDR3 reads CASRRTANTEAFF. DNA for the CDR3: TGTGCCAGCAGACGGACAGCGAACACTGAAGCTTTCTTT.

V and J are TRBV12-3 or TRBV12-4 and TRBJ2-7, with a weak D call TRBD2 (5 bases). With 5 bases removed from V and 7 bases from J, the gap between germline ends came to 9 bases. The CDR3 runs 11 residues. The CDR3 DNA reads TGTGCCAGCAGTCTCAGAGGGGAGCAGTACTTC. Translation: CASSLRGEQYF.

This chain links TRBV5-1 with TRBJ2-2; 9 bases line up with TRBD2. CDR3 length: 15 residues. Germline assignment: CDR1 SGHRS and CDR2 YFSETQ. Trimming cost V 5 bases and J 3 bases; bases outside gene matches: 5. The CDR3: CASRLGGGDTGELFF. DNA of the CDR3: TGCGCCAGCAGACTTGGCGGGGGGGACACCGGGGAGCTGTTTTTT.